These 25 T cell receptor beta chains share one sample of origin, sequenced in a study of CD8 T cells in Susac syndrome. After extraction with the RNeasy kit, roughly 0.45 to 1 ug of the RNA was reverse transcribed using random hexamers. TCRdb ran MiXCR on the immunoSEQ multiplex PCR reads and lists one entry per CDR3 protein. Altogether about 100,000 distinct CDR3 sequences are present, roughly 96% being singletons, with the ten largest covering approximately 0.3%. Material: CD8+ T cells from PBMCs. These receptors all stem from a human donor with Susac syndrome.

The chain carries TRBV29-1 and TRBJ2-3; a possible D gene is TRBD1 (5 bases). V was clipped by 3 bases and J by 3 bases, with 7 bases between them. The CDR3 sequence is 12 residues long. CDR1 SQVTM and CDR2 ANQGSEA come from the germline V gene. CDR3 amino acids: CSVDSGTDTQYF. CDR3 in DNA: TGCAGCGTTGATTCAGGGACAGATACGCAGTATTTT.

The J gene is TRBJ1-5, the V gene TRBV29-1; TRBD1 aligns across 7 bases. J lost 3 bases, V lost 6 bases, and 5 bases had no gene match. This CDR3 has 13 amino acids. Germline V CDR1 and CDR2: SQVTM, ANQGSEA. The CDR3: CSVGTAFNQPQHF. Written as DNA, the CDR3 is TGCAGCGTCGGGACAGCTTTCAATCAGCCCCAGCATTTT.

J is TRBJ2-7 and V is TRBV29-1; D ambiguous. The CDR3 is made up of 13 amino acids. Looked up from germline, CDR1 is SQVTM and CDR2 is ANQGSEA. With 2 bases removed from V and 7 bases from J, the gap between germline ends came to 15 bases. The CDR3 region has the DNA TGCAGCGTTGAACCGGCAGGTGCGAGGGAGCAGTACTTC. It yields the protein CSVEPAGAREQYF.

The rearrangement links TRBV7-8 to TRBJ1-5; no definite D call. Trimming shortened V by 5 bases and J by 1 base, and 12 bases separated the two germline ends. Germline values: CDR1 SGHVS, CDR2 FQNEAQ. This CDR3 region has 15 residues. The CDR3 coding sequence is TGTGCCAGCAGCGCTGACATGCAAAGCAATCAGCCCCAGCATTTT. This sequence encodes CASSADMQSNQPQHF.

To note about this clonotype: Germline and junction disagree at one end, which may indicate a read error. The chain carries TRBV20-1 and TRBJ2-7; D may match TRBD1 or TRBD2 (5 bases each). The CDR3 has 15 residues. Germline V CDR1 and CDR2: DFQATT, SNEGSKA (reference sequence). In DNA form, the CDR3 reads TGCAGTGCTAGAGGTAACGGGGCCGGGCCCTACGAGCAGCACTTC. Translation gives CSARGNGAGPYEQHF.

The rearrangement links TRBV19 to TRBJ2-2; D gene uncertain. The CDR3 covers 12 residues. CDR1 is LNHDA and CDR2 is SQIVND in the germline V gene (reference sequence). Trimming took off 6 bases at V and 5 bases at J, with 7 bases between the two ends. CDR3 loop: CASRGETGELFF. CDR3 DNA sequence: TGTGCCAGTAGAGGAGAAACCGGGGAGCTGTTTTTT. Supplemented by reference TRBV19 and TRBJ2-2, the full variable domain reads DGGITQSPKYLFRKEGQNVTLSCEQNLNHDAMYWYRQDPGQGLRLIYYSQIVNDFQKGDIAEGYSVSREKKESFPLTVTSAQKNPTAFYLCASRGETGELFFGEGSRLTVL.

CDR3 in DNA: TGCAGTGCTAGGTCGGGGAGAGGCTCCTACGAGCAGTACTTC. Encoded protein: CSARSGRGSYEQYF. The rearrangement links TRBV20-1 to TRBJ2-7; D might be TRBD2 (5 bases). From germline, CDR1 is DFQATT and CDR2 SNEGSKA (reference sequence). V dropped 3 bases and J dropped 0 bases, with 12 bases sitting between them. The CDR3 totals 14 residues.

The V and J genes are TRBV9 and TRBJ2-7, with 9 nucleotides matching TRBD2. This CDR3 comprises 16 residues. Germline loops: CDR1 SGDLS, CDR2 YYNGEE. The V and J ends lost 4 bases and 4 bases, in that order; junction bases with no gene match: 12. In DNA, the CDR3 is TGTGCCAGCAGCTCAGAGAGCCTAGCGGGGATGTACGAGCAGTACTTC. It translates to CASSSESLAGMYEQYF.

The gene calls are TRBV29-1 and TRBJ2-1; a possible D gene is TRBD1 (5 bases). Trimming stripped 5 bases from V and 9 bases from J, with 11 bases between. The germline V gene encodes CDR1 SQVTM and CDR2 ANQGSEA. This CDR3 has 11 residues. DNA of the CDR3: TGCAGCGTTCAGGGTCCGGCTGAGCAGTTCTTC. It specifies CSVQGPAEQFF.

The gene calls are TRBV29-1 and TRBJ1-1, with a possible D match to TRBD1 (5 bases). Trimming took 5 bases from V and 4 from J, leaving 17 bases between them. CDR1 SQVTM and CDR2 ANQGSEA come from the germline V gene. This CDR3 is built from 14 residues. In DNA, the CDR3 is TGCAGCGTTACTCCTGGGGGGGTTGGCACTGAAGCTTTCTTT. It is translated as CSVTPGGVGTEAFF. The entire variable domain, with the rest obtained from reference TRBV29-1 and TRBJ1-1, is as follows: SAVISQKPSRDICQRGTSLTIQCQVDSQVTMMFWYRQQPGQSLTLIATANQGSEATYESGFVIDKFPISRPNLTFSTLTVSNMSPEDSSIYLCSVTPGGVGTEAFFGQGTRLTVV.

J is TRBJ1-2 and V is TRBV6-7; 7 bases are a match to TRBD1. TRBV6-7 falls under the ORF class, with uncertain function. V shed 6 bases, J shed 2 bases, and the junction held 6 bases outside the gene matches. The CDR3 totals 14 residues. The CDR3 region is CASSPMTGNYGYTF. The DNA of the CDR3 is TGTGCCAGCAGCCCCATGACAGGGAACTATGGCTACACCTTC.

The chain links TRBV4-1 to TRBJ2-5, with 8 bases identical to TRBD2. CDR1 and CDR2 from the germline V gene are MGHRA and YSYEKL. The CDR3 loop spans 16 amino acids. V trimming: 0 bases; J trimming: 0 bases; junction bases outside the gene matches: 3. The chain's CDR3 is CASSQDRRGDQETQYF. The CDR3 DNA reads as TGCGCCAGCAGCCAAGATCGGCGGGGGGACCAAGAGACCCAGTACTTC.

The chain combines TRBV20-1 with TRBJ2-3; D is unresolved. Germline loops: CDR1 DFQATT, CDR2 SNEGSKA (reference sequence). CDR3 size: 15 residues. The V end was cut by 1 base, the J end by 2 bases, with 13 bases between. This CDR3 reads CSARVPGMFTDTQYF. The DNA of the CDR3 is TGCAGTGCTAGAGTTCCTGGAATGTTCACAGATACGCAGTATTTT.

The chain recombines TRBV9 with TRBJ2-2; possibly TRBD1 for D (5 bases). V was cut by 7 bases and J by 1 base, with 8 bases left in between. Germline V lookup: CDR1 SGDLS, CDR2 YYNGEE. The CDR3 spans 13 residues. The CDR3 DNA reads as TGTGCCAGCCGGCAGGGGAACACCGGGGAGCTGTTTTTT. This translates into CASRQGNTGELFF.

Written as DNA, the CDR3 is TGTGCCAGTAGTGGGGGGACACGTTTCGATGGGGCCAACGTCCTGACTTTC. It is translated as CASSGGTRFDGANVLTF. The V and J genes are TRBV19 and TRBJ2-6; D tentatively fits TRBD1 or TRBD2 (6 bases each). V lost 5 bases to trimming and J lost 3 bases, with 17 bases between them. The V gene's germline CDR1 is LNHDA and CDR2 SQIVND (reference sequence). This CDR3 region has 17 residues.

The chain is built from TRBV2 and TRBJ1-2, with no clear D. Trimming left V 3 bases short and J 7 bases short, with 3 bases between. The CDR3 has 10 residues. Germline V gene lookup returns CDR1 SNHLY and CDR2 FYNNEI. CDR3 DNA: TGTGCCAGCAGTGACGGTGGCTACACCTTC. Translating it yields CASSDGGYTF.

The DNA of the CDR3 is TGTGCTAGTGGGATCCCCGGCCTGTCGGATGGCTACACCTTC. This codes for CASGIPGLSDGYTF. J is TRBJ1-2 and V is TRBV12-5; no definite D call. The V and J ends lost 6 bases and 6 bases respectively, with 17 bases between them. Germline CDR1 LGHNT, CDR2 FRNRAP. The CDR3 loop spans 14 amino acids.

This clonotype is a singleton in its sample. The CDR3 DNA reads as TGTGCCAGCAGTCCCCCGGGACTAGCGGCCGGTGGGGAGACCCAGTACTTC. This codes for CASSPPGLAAGGETQYF. This chain connects TRBV2 to TRBJ2-5; TRBD2 agrees at 11 bases. V gave up 5 bases and J gave up 5 bases; unmatched junction bases: 13. Looked up from germline, CDR1 is SNHLY and CDR2 is FYNNEI. CDR3 size: 17 residues.

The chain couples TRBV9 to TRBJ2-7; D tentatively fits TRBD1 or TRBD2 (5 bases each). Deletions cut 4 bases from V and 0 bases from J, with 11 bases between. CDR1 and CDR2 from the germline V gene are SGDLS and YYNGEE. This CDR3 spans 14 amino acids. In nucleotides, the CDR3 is TGTGCCAGCAGCACCGAGGGGAGCTCCTACGAGCAGTACTTC. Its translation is CASSTEGSSYEQYF.

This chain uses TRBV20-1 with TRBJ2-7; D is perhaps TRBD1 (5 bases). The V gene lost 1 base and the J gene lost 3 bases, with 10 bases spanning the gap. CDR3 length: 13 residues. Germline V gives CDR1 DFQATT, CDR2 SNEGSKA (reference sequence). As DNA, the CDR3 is TGCAGTGCTAGAGGCCAGGGTGTCTACGAGCAGTACTTC. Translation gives CSARGQGVYEQYF.

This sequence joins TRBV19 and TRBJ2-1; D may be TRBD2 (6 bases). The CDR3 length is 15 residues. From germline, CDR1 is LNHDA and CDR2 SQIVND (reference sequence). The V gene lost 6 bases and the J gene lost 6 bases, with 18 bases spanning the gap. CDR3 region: CASRTGVRIGNEQFF. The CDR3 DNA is TGTGCCAGTAGGACGGGAGTCCGTATAGGCAATGAGCAGTTCTTC.

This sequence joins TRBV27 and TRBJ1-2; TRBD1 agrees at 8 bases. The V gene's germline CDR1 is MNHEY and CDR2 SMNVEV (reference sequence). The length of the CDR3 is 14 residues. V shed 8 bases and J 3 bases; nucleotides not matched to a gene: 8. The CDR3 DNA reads TGTGCCAGCTCCGCCTCAGGGGGCGACTATGGCTACACCTTC. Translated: CASSASGGDYGYTF.

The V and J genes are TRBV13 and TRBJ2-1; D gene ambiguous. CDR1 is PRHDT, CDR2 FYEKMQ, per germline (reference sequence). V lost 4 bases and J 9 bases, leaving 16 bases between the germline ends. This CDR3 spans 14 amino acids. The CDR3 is CASSSPSPVGEQFF. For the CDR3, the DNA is TGTGCCAGCAGCTCCCCCTCCCCGGTGGGTGAGCAGTTCTTC.

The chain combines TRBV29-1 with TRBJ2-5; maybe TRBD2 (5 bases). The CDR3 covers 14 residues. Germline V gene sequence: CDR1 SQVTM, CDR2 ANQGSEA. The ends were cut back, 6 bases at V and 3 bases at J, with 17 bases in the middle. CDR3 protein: CSVYGPGSEETQYF. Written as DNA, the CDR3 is TGCAGCGTCTATGGACCGGGGAGCGAAGAGACCCAGTACTTC. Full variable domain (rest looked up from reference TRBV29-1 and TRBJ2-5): SAVISQKPSRDICQRGTSLTIQCQVDSQVTMMFWYRQQPGQSLTLIATANQGSEATYESGFVIDKFPISRPNLTFSTLTVSNMSPEDSSIYLCSVYGPGSEETQYFGPGTRLLVL.

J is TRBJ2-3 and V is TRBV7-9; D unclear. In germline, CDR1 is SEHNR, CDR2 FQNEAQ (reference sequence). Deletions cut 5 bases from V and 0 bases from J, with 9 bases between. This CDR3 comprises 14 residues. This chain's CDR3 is CASSAPGSTDTQYF. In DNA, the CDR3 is TGTGCCAGCAGCGCCCCAGGTAGCACAGATACGCAGTATTTT.